This is a list of T cell receptor beta chains from one sample in a study of blood T cells in healthy people across ages. TCRdb re-analysed the 5' RACE reads in MiXCR, keeping a single row per CDR3 protein. The table includes 700,000 to 950,000 distinct CDR3 sequences, around 40% detected once. Sequencing was carried out using blood. These receptors were obtained from a woman aged 60-70 years in good health. Both conserved end residues are part of each CDR3. D genes are given only for firm matches. Part of the rows lack a size; the others show once, few, many or a class for expanded clones.

v_gene,abundance,j_gene,d_gene,CDR3aa,CDR3nt
TRBV4-1,many,TRBJ2-7,TRBD2,CASSQDGFLAGAASYEQYF,TGCGCCAGCAGCCAAGACGGGTTCCTAGCGGGGGCCGCGTCCTACGAGCAGTACTTC
TRBV5-1,many,TRBJ2-1,TRBD1,CASSSGQGAINEQFF,TGCGCCAGCAGCTCCGGACAGGGGGCGATCAATGAGCAGTTCTTC
TRBV2,NA,TRBJ1-5,TRBD1,CASREGQGDQPQHF,TGTGCCAGCAGGGAAGGACAGGGCGATCAGCCCCAGCATTTT
TRBV27,NA,TRBJ2-7,NA,CASSFGTPTYEQYF,TGTGCCAGCAGTTTTGGGACACCGACCTACGAGCAGTACTTC
TRBV27,NA,TRBJ2-1,NA,CASSFGPVGSQFF,TGTGCCAGCAGTTTCGGACCTGTCGGGTCTCAGTTCTTC
TRBV4-1,NA,TRBJ1-2,NA,CASSQDPGTYGYTF,TGCGCCAGCAGCCAAGATCCAGGAACCTATGGCTACACCTTC
TRBV9,few,TRBJ2-4,TRBD1,CASSVDGQGVYIQYF,TGTGCCAGCAGCGTCGACGGACAGGGGGTTTACATTCAGTACTTC
TRBV28,NA,TRBJ2-7,TRBD1,CASRGGTGQGHREQYF,TGTGCCAGCAGAGGCGGGACGGGACAGGGCCATCGCGAGCAGTACTTC
TRBV7-3,many,TRBJ2-5,TRBD2,CASSLFPGTREGETQYF,TGTGCCAGCAGCTTATTCCCCGGGACTAGGGAAGGAGAGACCCAGTACTTC
TRBV7-2,NA,TRBJ2-3,TRBD2,CASSFGTSGGQQYF,TGTGCCAGCAGCTTCGGGACTAGCGGGGGCCAGCAGTATTTT
TRBV3-1,few,TRBJ2-3,TRBD2,CASSQDRASGYTDTQYF,TGTGCCAGCAGCCAAGATCGGGCTAGCGGGTACACAGATACGCAGTATTTT
TRBV24-1,NA,TRBJ2-1,TRBD2,CATSGKGLAGQKSSYNEQFF,TGTGCCACCAGTGGTAAGGGACTAGCGGGGCAAAAGAGCTCCTACAATGAGCAGTTCTTC
TRBV7-6,once,TRBJ2-5,NA,CASSLAADGTQYF,TGTGCCAGCAGCTTGGCGGCCGACGGGACCCAGTACTTC
TRBV20-1,NA,TRBJ2-1,TRBD2,CSARNRGDEQFF,TGCAGTGCTAGAAATCGGGGGGATGAGCAGTTCTTC
TRBV20-1,NA,TRBJ2-5,NA,CSARDRRSQETQYF,TGCAGTGCTAGAGATCGGCGGAGCCAAGAGACCCAGTACTTC
TRBV12-3/TRBV12-4,few,TRBJ2-7,NA,CASSLLGAVYEQYF,TGTGCCAGCAGTTTATTGGGGGCCGTATACGAGCAGTACTTC
TRBV2,once,TRBJ2-6,NA,CASSTTRSAGANVLTF,TGTGCCAGCAGTACGACAAGGTCTGCTGGGGCCAACGTCCTGACTTTC
TRBV7-7,NA,TRBJ2-1,TRBD2,CASSPVSGNGDEQFF,TGTGCCAGCAGCCCCGTGAGCGGGAATGGGGATGAGCAGTTCTTC
TRBV3-1,few,TRBJ2-5,TRBD2,CASSQEPAGAQETQYF,TGTGCCAGCAGCCAAGAACCAGCGGGGGCCCAAGAGACCCAGTACTTC
TRBV3-1,NA,TRBJ1-2,NA,CASRNSEQQNGYTF,TGTGCCAGCAGAAACTCAGAACAGCAAAATGGCTACACCTTC
TRBV10-3,NA,TRBJ2-7,NA,CAISMDRRAQYF,TGTGCCATCAGTATGGACAGGAGGGCGCAGTACTTC
TRBV29-1,once,TRBJ2-4,NA,CSVGIGNIQYF,TGCAGCGTGGGGATTGGGAACATTCAGTACTTC
TRBV2,NA,TRBJ1-5,NA,CASSEGEGNQPQHF,TGTGCCAGCAGTGAGGGGGAAGGCAATCAGCCCCAGCATTTT
TRBV20-1,NA,TRBJ2-1,NA,CSTRDPGSYNEQFF,TGCAGTACACGGGACCCAGGCTCCTACAATGAGCAGTTCTTC
TRBV28,NA,TRBJ1-5,NA,CASRLSDQPQHF,TGTGCCAGCAGGTTGTCAGATCAGCCCCAGCATTTT
TRBV2,NA,TRBJ2-3,NA,CASSTDPGASTDTQYF,TGTGCCAGCAGTACAGATCCGGGGGCTAGCACAGATACGCAGTATTTT
TRBV6-4,NA,TRBJ1-4,NA,CASSEGLGSEKLFF,TGTGCCAGCAGTGAGGGATTGGGGTCTGAAAAACTGTTTTTT
TRBV7-2,few,TRBJ2-1,TRBD1,CASSFDRGKFNEQFF,TGTGCCAGCAGCTTCGACAGGGGTAAGTTCAATGAGCAGTTCTTC
TRBV27,once,TRBJ2-1,NA,CASSLGGDPTFVTQYNEQFF,TGTGCCAGCAGTTTAGGAGGGGACCCCACATTTGTAACGCAGTACAATGAGCAGTTCTTC
TRBV7-2,many,TRBJ2-1,NA,CASSLGGPSSYNEQFF,TGTGCCAGCAGCTTAGGGGGTCCGAGCTCCTACAATGAGCAGTTCTTC
TRBV5-1,few,TRBJ2-7,TRBD2,CASSPGTSTYEQYF,TGCGCCAGCAGCCCGGGGACTAGCACTTACGAGCAGTACTTC
TRBV4-2,NA,TRBJ1-1,TRBD1,CASSPTGTGRAFF,TGTGCCAGCAGCCCCACCGGGACAGGGAGGGCTTTCTTT
TRBV7-6,many,TRBJ2-7,NA,CASSLAASSSYEQYF,TGTGCCAGCAGCTTAGCGGCCTCCAGCTCCTACGAGCAGTACTTC
TRBV19,NA,TRBJ2-1,NA,CASSRDRINNEQFF,TGTGCCAGTAGTAGAGACAGGATCAACAATGAGCAGTTCTTC
TRBV11-2,NA,TRBJ2-3,NA,CASSLNRASTDTQYF,TGTGCCAGCAGCCTTAACAGGGCTAGCACAGATACGCAGTATTTT
TRBV5-5,NA,TRBJ1-6,NA,CASASGGLRSPLHF,TGTGCCAGCGCGAGCGGGGGGTTAAGGTCACCCCTCCACTTT
TRBV28,NA,TRBJ2-7,NA,CASVRADTYEQYF,TGTGCCAGCGTTCGGGCGGACACCTACGAGCAGTACTTC
TRBV27,once,TRBJ1-5,TRBD1,CASSPTDRNSNQPQHF,TGTGCCAGCAGTCCTACGGACAGGAATAGCAATCAGCCCCAGCATTTT
TRBV15,few,TRBJ2-1,NA,CATSRVGGAGSDEQFF,TGTGCCACCAGCAGAGTGGGGGGGGCGGGTAGCGATGAGCAGTTCTTC
TRBV4-3,NA,TRBJ2-1,NA,CASSLQRAGTYNEQFF,TGCGCCAGCAGCCTCCAGAGGGCGGGCACCTACAATGAGCAGTTCTTC